This T cell receptor beta chain derives from a study of blood T cell repertoires in COVID-19. Study-level background: Some COVID-19 samples were acute and others convalescent; all came from the United States, Italy and Spain. In each case, the material was cDNA or gDNA derived from T cells, B-cell-depleted T cells, or PBMCs.

Germline CDR1 and CDR2: SGHDN and FVKESK. The CDR3 sequence is 15 residues long. The V and J ends lost 4 bases and 6 bases, in that order; junction bases with no gene match: 5. In the source study's methods: Using reference gene primer amplification, nucleated cell counts were estimated. Assay: immunoSEQ multiplex PCR; the TCRdb copy retains only in-frame clones and omits some. From that table come the V and J calls and clone size; the DNA was used to work out D and trimming. The table records approximately 260,000 clones, 85% to 90% of them present only once. Sequenced input: peripheral blood. This clonotype was sampled from a woman aged 40 to 50 with acute or convalescent COVID-19. This chain joins TRBV14 and TRBJ2-2; the match to TRBD1 covers 10 bases. The CDR3 loop reads CASSRQGALSGELFF. Written as DNA, the CDR3 is TGTGCCAGCAGCCGACAGGGGGCACTGTCCGGGGAGCTGTTTTTT.